The 32 T cell receptor beta chains listed next were all sequenced from one sample in a study of shared clonotypes between healthy human individuals. This table comes from immunoSEQ multiplex PCR, and its TCRdb copy is limited to in-frame clones, with some not included. Of about 2.4 million clones listed, about 92% were seen once; the top ten hold 0.14%. Sequencing was carried out using naive CD4+ T cells sorted from blood. Noted subset: CD45RA+ positively selected. Receptors were obtained from a man younger than 30 in good health.

CDR3 amino acids: CASSPQGGIGSPLHF. As DNA, the CDR3 is TGCGCCAGCAGCCCCCAAGGGGGCATAGGTTCACCCCTCCACTTT. The rearrangement uses TRBV5-1 and TRBJ1-6, with 7 bases that match TRBD1. Germline trimming cut 4 bases from V and 9 bases from J; bases unmatched to any gene: 10. Germline V CDR1 and CDR2: SGHRS, YFSETQ. The CDR3 length is 15 residues.

In the case of this clone: This sample also contains other DNA sequences that code for the same CDR3. The rearrangement joins TRBV10-3 to TRBJ2-3, with 7 bases that match TRBD2. CDR1 and CDR2 from the germline V gene are ENHRY and SYGVKD. The CDR3 consists of 14 residues. J gave up 3 bases and V 2 bases, and 2 bases lay outside the gene matches. CDR3 residues: CAISEGGGTDTQYF. The CDR3 DNA is TGTGCCATCAGTGAGGGGGGGGGTACAGATACGCAGTATTTT.

The chain recombines TRBV27 with TRBJ1-2; 7 positions agree with TRBD1. Trimming removed 5 bases from V and 3 bases from J; junction bases left unmatched: 6. This CDR3 is built from 14 residues. Germline values: CDR1 MNHEY, CDR2 SMNVEV (reference sequence). The CDR3, as DNA: TGTGCCAGCAGTCCGACAGGGCTCTACTATGGCTACACCTTC. This translates into CASSPTGLYYGYTF.

The chain couples TRBV6-6 to TRBJ1-1, with a tentative D call TRBD1 (6 bases). CDR1 and CDR2 (germline): MNHNY, SVGAGI (reference sequence). This CDR3 region has 14 residues. V lost 7 bases and J lost 4, with 16 bases in between. The chain's CDR3 is CASMVQGGITEAFF. DNA of the CDR3: TGTGCCAGCATGGTACAGGGAGGTATCACTGAAGCTTTCTTT.

The chain links TRBV5-5 to TRBJ1-2, with D possibly matching TRBD1 (6 bases). V lost 2 bases to trimming and J lost 7 bases, with 15 bases between them. CDR3 length: 14 amino acids. Germline CDR1 is SGHKS and CDR2 is YYEKEE (reference sequence). The DNA of the CDR3 is TGTGCCAGCAGCTTACCCCGACAGGTCGGTGGCTACACCTTC. This encodes CASSLPRQVGGYTF.

This chain connects TRBV30 to TRBJ1-2; D is perhaps TRBD1 (6 bases). V was trimmed by 3 bases and J by 0 bases, leaving 20 bases between them. Germline loops: CDR1 GTSNPN, CDR2 SVGIG (reference sequence). CDR3 size: 17 residues. The CDR3 is CAWSDRGARGSNYGYTF. DNA for the CDR3: TGTGCCTGGAGCGACCGGGGGGCGCGGGGGTCTAACTATGGCTACACCTTC.

The chain recombines TRBV6-5 with TRBJ2-7, with D maybe TRBD2 (5 bases). The V gene lost 1 base and the J gene lost 4 bases, with 14 bases spanning the gap. The CDR3 contains 15 residues. The V gene's germline CDR1 is MNHEY and CDR2 SVGAGI. In DNA, the CDR3 is TGTGCCAGCAGTTACTTACTAGGAGAGCGGTACGAGCAGTACTTC. Residues: CASSYLLGERYEQYF.

This chain connects TRBV10-3 to TRBJ1-1; D call uncertain. This CDR3 is built from 12 residues. Germline CDR1 and CDR2: ENHRY and SYGVKD. Deletions cut 10 bases from V and 0 bases from J, with 9 bases between. CDR3 in amino acids: CASGRLNTEAFF. The CDR3 bases are TGTGCCAGCGGACGGTTGAACACTGAAGCTTTCTTT.

With regard to this clone: This sample includes further DNA sequences coding for the same CDR3. This chain links TRBV29-1 with TRBJ2-7; the D is unclear. The germline V and J ends were trimmed by 4 bases and 3 bases, with 7 bases remaining between them. This CDR3 is built from 11 residues. Germline V gene lookup returns CDR1 SQVTM and CDR2 ANQGSEA. The CDR3 region has the DNA TGCAGCGTTGTCTTGAGCTACGAGCAGTACTTC. It specifies CSVVLSYEQYF.

V usage is TRBV15 and J usage is TRBJ2-5, with TRBD1 matching over 7 bases. V lost 0 bases to trimming and J lost 4 bases; unmatched junction nucleotides: 5. There are 15 residues in the CDR3. CDR1 and CDR2 from the germline V gene are LNHNV and YYDKDF (reference sequence). The CDR3 sequence: CATSRDNAGGETQYF. CDR3 nucleotides: TGTGCCACCAGCAGAGATAACGCAGGGGGAGAGACCCAGTACTTC.

The chain has TRBV7-2 and TRBJ2-7, with D possibly matching TRBD2 (5 bases). The CDR3 totals 14 residues. The germline CDR1 and CDR2 sequences are SGHTA and FQGNSA. With 8 bases removed from V and 3 bases from J, the gap between germline ends came to 17 bases. CDR3: CASRQNGRYYEQYF. Written as DNA, the CDR3 is TGTGCCAGCCGACAAAATGGGAGATACTACGAGCAGTACTTC.

CDR3 residues: CARVMDRGVTSGYTF. CDR3 nucleotide sequence: TGTGCCAGAGTGATGGACAGGGGGGTTACTAGCGGCTACACCTTC. The chain carries TRBV6-5 and TRBJ1-2; 10 bases match TRBD1. Germline loops: CDR1 MNHEY, CDR2 SVGAGI. The V gene end was trimmed by 9 bases and the J gene end by 8 bases; junction bases not matched to a gene: 15. The CDR3 has 15 amino acids.

The V gene is TRBV7-3, the J gene TRBJ1-6, with D hard to call. This CDR3 spans 13 amino acids. Trimming removed 1 base from V and 8 bases from J, with 6 bases in between. From germline, CDR1 is SGHTA and CDR2 FQGTGA. CDR3 DNA: TGTGCCAGCAGCTTAAATCAGGATTCACCCCTCCACTTT. Its translation is CASSLNQDSPLHF.

Details on this clone: Other DNA sequences in the sample encode the same CDR3. The genes are TRBV5-1 and TRBJ2-3; D uncertain. Trimming stripped 2 bases from V and 1 base from J, with 8 bases between. CDR3 length: 14 amino acids. CDR1 is SGHRS and CDR2 is YFSETQ in the germline V gene. The CDR3, as DNA: TGCGCCAGCAGCTTAGACTTAGGCACAGATACGCAGTATTTT. Its protein product is CASSLDLGTDTQYF.

This sequence joins TRBV6-6 and TRBJ2-1; D unresolved. V was shortened by 4 bases and J by 0 bases, with 7 bases between the two germline ends. CDR3 length: 14 amino acids. Germline CDR1 and CDR2: MNHNY and SVGAGI (reference sequence). In DNA, the CDR3 is TGTGCCAGCAGTTTAGACCTCTCCTACAATGAGCAGTTCTTC. Translated, it gives CASSLDLSYNEQFF.

In DNA, the CDR3 is TGTGCCAGCAGCCGCACTTTCTCAGGCGGCTACGAGCAGTACTTC. Its protein product is CASSRTFSGGYEQYF. The rearrangement joins TRBV9 to TRBJ2-7; D is undetermined. V shed 4 bases and J shed 3 bases, with 17 bases lying between them. Per germline, CDR1 SGDLS and CDR2 YYNGEE. This CDR3 has 15 residues.

The CDR3 is CAWSSLGTGRSEAFF. CDR3 DNA sequence: TGTGCCTGGAGTAGCCTTGGGACAGGGAGATCTGAAGCTTTCTTT. V and J are TRBV30 and TRBJ1-1; 9 nucleotides agree with TRBD1. V trimming: 2 bases; J trimming: 6 bases; junction bases outside the gene matches: 10. Germline CDR1 and CDR2: GTSNPN and SVGIG (reference sequence). The CDR3 covers 15 residues.

The chain carries TRBV28 and TRBJ2-7; 9 nucleotides match TRBD1. This CDR3 spans 15 amino acids. J was trimmed by 3 bases and V by 7 bases; bases with no gene match: 10. Germline CDR1 is MDHEN and CDR2 is SYDVKM. The CDR3 nucleotides read TGTGCCAGCACTCCGCCCTGGGACAGGGACTACGAGCAGTACTTC. Residues: CASTPPWDRDYEQYF.

The chain employs TRBV5-4 and TRBJ2-1; the match to TRBD1 covers 9 bases. Germline V lookup: CDR1 SGHNT, CDR2 YYREEE (reference sequence). The CDR3 length is 14 residues. The V segment lost 4 bases and the J segment 9 bases; nucleotides outside the gene matches: 8. CDR3: CASSRTGVGGEQFF. In nucleotides, the CDR3 is TGTGCCAGCAGCCGGACAGGGGTCGGGGGTGAGCAGTTCTTC.

V usage is TRBV28 and J usage is TRBJ2-7, with TRBD2 matching 9 bases. The length of the CDR3 is 18 residues. V gave up 6 bases and J gave up 6 bases; unmatched junction bases: 21. Germline loops: CDR1 MDHEN, CDR2 SYDVKM. CDR3: CASRRLDSPGLAPSEQYF. CDR3 DNA: TGTGCCAGCAGGCGTTTGGACTCCCCGGGACTAGCCCCGTCCGAGCAGTACTTC.

This clone was counted between two and nine times. The rearrangement joins TRBV7-2 to TRBJ1-2; D perhaps matches TRBD1 (5 bases). Trimming cost V 5 bases and J 2 bases, with 12 bases left between them. Germline-derived CDR1 and CDR2 are SGHTA and FQGNSA. The length of the CDR3 is 14 residues. The CDR3 nucleotides read TGTGCCAGCAGCACCGGGACGGACAACTATGGCTACACCTTC. Protein product: CASSTGTDNYGYTF.

CDR3 in DNA: TGTGCCATCAGTGAGTCGGGTGCAGTCGTCGATGGCTACACCTTC. This codes for CAISESGAVVDGYTF. The V call is TRBV10-3, the J call TRBJ1-2; D not certain. Deletions cut 0 bases from V and 6 bases from J, with 14 bases between. CDR3 size: 15 residues. In germline, CDR1 is ENHRY, CDR2 SYGVKD.

The chain recombines TRBV5-4 with TRBJ2-3; D ambiguous. Trimming took 5 bases from V and 3 from J, leaving 10 bases between them. The germline V gene encodes CDR1 SGHNT and CDR2 YYREEE (reference sequence). This CDR3 is 13 amino acids long. CDR3 region: CASRRLPTDTQYF. CDR3 coding DNA: TGTGCCAGCAGAAGGCTGCCAACAGATACGCAGTATTTT.

The chain carries TRBV4-2 and TRBJ1-2; TRBD1 agrees at 7 bases. V lost 5 bases, J lost 2 bases, and 5 bases stayed unmatched. CDR1 LGHNA and CDR2 YNFKEQ come from the germline V gene. This CDR3 is 14 amino acids long. This CDR3 reads CASSGRQGNYGYTF. CDR3 DNA sequence: TGTGCCAGCAGCGGAAGACAGGGCAACTATGGCTACACCTTC.

The genes are TRBV18 and TRBJ1-1; D is undetermined. Germline CDR1 and CDR2: KGHSH and LQKENI. This CDR3 is 14 amino acids long. The V gene lost 6 bases and the J gene lost 1 base, with 12 bases spanning the gap. The CDR3 region has the DNA TGTGCCAGCTCGGAAACGGAGGGGAACACTGAAGCTTTCTTT. Its protein product is CASSETEGNTEAFF.

The gene calls are TRBV2 and TRBJ2-5; 7 positions match TRBD2. After removal of 5 bases from V and 5 bases from J, the junction contained 11 bases not matched to a gene. The CDR3 runs 15 residues. Germline loops: CDR1 SNHLY, CDR2 FYNNEI. CDR3 loop: CASSTSSGSLETQYF. The CDR3 DNA reads TGTGCCAGCAGTACCTCTAGCGGTTCCCTGGAGACCCAGTACTTC.

This clone turned up a few times. The chain has TRBV5-5 and TRBJ2-1; D may match TRBD1 or TRBD2 (5 bases each). The CDR3 length is 15 residues. The germline V gene encodes CDR1 SGHKS and CDR2 YYEKEE (reference sequence). The V end was cut by 6 bases, the J end by 2 bases, with 15 bases between. As DNA, the CDR3 is TGTGCCAGCAACGTGGGGGTGAATACCTACAATGAGCAGTTCTTC. Translating it yields CASNVGVNTYNEQFF.

This chain uses TRBV6-5 with TRBJ1-2, with 8 positions matching TRBD1. Germline CDR1 MNHEY, CDR2 SVGAGI. The V gene end was trimmed by 0 bases and the J gene end by 8 bases; junction bases not matched to a gene: 8. The CDR3 is 15 amino acids. CDR3 loop: CASSYSIQGAYGYTF. The CDR3 DNA reads as TGTGCCAGCAGTTACTCGATCCAGGGGGCGTACGGCTACACCTTC.

The chain couples TRBV2 to TRBJ1-1, with a weak D call TRBD1 (5 bases). V lost 6 bases to trimming and J lost 2 bases, with 16 bases between them. Germline-derived CDR1 and CDR2 are SNHLY and FYNNEI. The CDR3 runs 15 residues. CDR3 in amino acids: CASRVLRDQNTEAFF. The CDR3 DNA reads TGTGCCAGCAGGGTACTAAGGGACCAAAACACTGAAGCTTTCTTT.

This chain joins TRBV6-1 and TRBJ2-7, with TRBD1 as a possible D gene (6 bases). V gave up 6 bases and J gave up 5 bases, with 14 bases separating them. Germline CDR1 reads MNHNS; CDR2 reads SASEGT. This CDR3 spans 13 amino acids. The CDR3 here is CASRHRDYNEQYF. The CDR3 DNA sequence: TGTGCCAGCAGACACAGGGATTACAACGAGCAGTACTTC.

The gene calls are TRBV4-1 and TRBJ1-4; no clear D gene. Trimming stripped 1 base from V and 6 bases from J, with 9 bases between. The CDR3 sequence is 14 residues long. The germline V gene encodes CDR1 MGHRA and CDR2 YSYEKL. The CDR3 protein is CASSQGGRDEKLFF. DNA for the CDR3: TGCGCCAGCAGCCAAGGGGGAAGGGATGAAAAACTGTTTTTT.

In the case of this clone: This sample includes further DNA sequences coding for the same CDR3. The V and J genes are TRBV9 and TRBJ2-3, with 11 bases fitting TRBD2. With 0 bases clipped from V and 4 bases from J, the junction kept 4 bases outside the gene matches. The germline V gene encodes CDR1 SGDLS and CDR2 YYNGEE. There are 16 residues in the CDR3. Written as DNA, the CDR3 is TGTGCCAGCAGCGTAGGAGTAGCGGGAGGGGCAGATACGCAGTATTTT. Translating it yields CASSVGVAGGADTQYF.